This entry lists 25 T cell receptor beta chains sequenced from one sample in a study of shared clonotypes between healthy human individuals. Clones were sequenced by immunoSEQ multiplex PCR, and TCRdb holds only the in-frame ones, with some missing. The table includes some 380,000 clones, about 96% detected once. Sequencing was carried out using memory CD8+ T cells sorted from blood. The subset: CD45RO+ cells pooled with CCR7-negative TemRA cells. The origin of the receptors is a man younger than 40 in good health.

The CDR3: CSGTSGIGDTQYF. In DNA form, the CDR3 reads TGCAGCGGGACTAGCGGGATAGGGGATACGCAGTATTTT. The rearrangement links TRBV29-1 to TRBJ2-3, with TRBD2 identical over 12 bases. Germline V gene sequence: CDR1 SQVTM, CDR2 ANQGSEA. The CDR3 sequence is 13 residues long. The junction had 5 bases not matched to a gene; V was cut back by 7 bases and J by 6 bases.

V usage is TRBV4-1 and J usage is TRBJ2-2, with no clear D. Per germline, CDR1 MGHRA and CDR2 YSYEKL. The V and J ends lost 0 bases and 1 base respectively, with 9 bases between them. The CDR3 has 16 residues. CDR3 coding DNA: TGCGCCAGCAGCCAAGATACAGCGAAGAACACCGGGGAGCTGTTTTTT. The encoded protein is CASSQDTAKNTGELFF.

A single count supports this clone. Other nucleotide sequences in the sample specify the same CDR3. This chain uses TRBV30 with TRBJ1-5; no reliable D call. The V gene lost 0 bases and the J gene lost 0 bases, with 9 bases spanning the gap. This CDR3 is built from 15 residues. Germline CDR1 GTSNPN, CDR2 SVGIG (reference sequence). This CDR3 is CAWSVRGYSNQPQHF. The CDR3 coding sequence is TGTGCCTGGAGTGTACGAGGGTATAGCAATCAGCCCCAGCATTTT.

The gene calls are TRBV19 and TRBJ2-7; 10 nucleotides align to TRBD1. The junction had 4 bases not matched to a gene; V was cut back by 4 bases and J by 7 bases. Germline loops: CDR1 LNHDA, CDR2 SQIVND (reference sequence). The CDR3 loop spans 13 amino acids. CDR3 residues: CASSTWTGGEQYF. CDR3 bases: TGTGCCAGTAGTACCTGGACAGGGGGAGAGCAGTACTTC. Together with reference TRBV19 and TRBJ2-7, the CDR3 gives the full variable domain: DGGITQSPKYLFRKEGQNVTLSCEQNLNHDAMYWYRQDPGQGLRLIYYSQIVNDFQKGDIAEGYSVSREKKESFPLTVTSAQKNPTAFYLCASSTWTGGEQYFGPGTRLTVT.

The chain employs TRBV29-1 and TRBJ2-3, with D maybe TRBD1 (5 bases). The CDR3 is 13 residues long. Trimming cost V 6 bases and J 2 bases, with 12 bases left between them. The germline CDR1 and CDR2 sequences are SQVTM and ANQGSEA. The CDR3 here is CSVRGPYTDTQYF. CDR3 sequence (DNA): TGCAGCGTAAGGGGCCCCTACACAGATACGCAGTATTTT.

The chain carries TRBV14 and TRBJ2-3, with D unresolved. Germline V gene sequence: CDR1 SGHDN, CDR2 FVKESK. V was trimmed by 1 base and J by 3 bases, leaving 11 bases between them. This CDR3 spans 15 amino acids. In DNA form, the CDR3 reads TGTGCCAGCAGCCAAGGGATGGCTGTGACAGATACGCAGTATTTT. Encoded protein: CASSQGMAVTDTQYF.

The rearrangement joins TRBV7-9 to TRBJ1-4; 7 bases line up with TRBD1. V lost 3 bases, J lost 0 bases, and 13 bases stayed unmatched. This CDR3 has 19 amino acids. Germline V gene sequence: CDR1 SEHNR, CDR2 FQNEAQ (reference sequence). The CDR3 spells CASSLGVSGQTATNEKLFF. In DNA, the CDR3 is TGTGCCAGCAGCTTGGGTGTATCGGGACAGACTGCAACTAATGAAAAACTGTTTTTT. Full variable domain (outside the CDR3, taken from reference TRBV7-9 and TRBJ1-4): DTGVSQNPRHKITKRGQNVTFRCDPISEHNRLYWYRQTLGQGPEFLTYFQNEAQLEKSRLLSDRFSAERPKGSFSTLEIQRTEQGDSAMYLCASSLGVSGQTATNEKLFFGSGTQLSVL.

J is TRBJ1-1 and V is TRBV6-1; D unclear. V lost 3 bases to trimming and J lost 10 bases, with 6 bases between them. This CDR3 comprises 10 residues. In germline, CDR1 is MNHNS, CDR2 SASEGT. The DNA for the CDR3 is TGTGCCAGCAGTGATGTCGGAGCTTTCTTT. Translated, it gives CASSDVGAFF.

DNA of the CDR3: TGCGCCAGCAGCCCCATGGACAGGGCTTCCTCTGGGGCCAACGTCCTGACTTTC. Its translation: CASSPMDRASSGANVLTF. The chain has TRBV5-1 and TRBJ2-6; TRBD1 agrees at 8 bases. The germline gives CDR1 SGHRS, CDR2 YFSETQ. Trimming took 4 bases from V and 0 from J; bases not matched to a gene: 9. The CDR3 sequence is 18 residues long.

The rearrangement links TRBV6-5 to TRBJ2-5; no definite D call. Germline V gene data show CDR1 as MNHEY and CDR2 as SVGAGI. This CDR3 has 11 amino acids. V gave up 4 bases and J gave up 5 bases, with 5 bases separating them. As DNA, the CDR3 is TGTGCCAGCAGTTCCCGGGAGACCCAGTACTTC. Amino acid sequence: CASSSRETQYF.

The V call is TRBV6-5, the J call TRBJ2-7, with D possibly being TRBD2 (5 bases). Trimming stripped 8 bases from V and 3 bases from J, with 14 bases between. From germline, CDR1 is MNHEY and CDR2 SVGAGI. This CDR3 has 13 amino acids. The DNA for the CDR3 is TGTGCCAGCCGGGCTAGCATCAGCTACGAGCAGTACTTC. Amino acids: CASRASISYEQYF.

The rearrangement uses TRBV29-1 and TRBJ2-7; D call uncertain. V was cut by 4 bases and J by 2 bases, with 12 bases left in between. This CDR3 has 13 amino acids. Germline CDR1 is SQVTM and CDR2 is ANQGSEA. The CDR3 nucleotides are TGCAGCGTTGGTAACACGGCGGCCTACGAGCAGTACTTC. Its translation: CSVGNTAAYEQYF.

This clone showed up just once. The chain combines TRBV4-1 with TRBJ2-2; the D is unclear. CDR1 and CDR2 (germline): MGHRA, YSYEKL. Deletions cut 7 bases from V and 7 bases from J, with 19 bases between. This CDR3 is 15 amino acids long. DNA for the CDR3: TGCGCCAGCAACTCATACTCAGGTTCTGGCGGGGAGCTGTTTTTT. Encoded protein: CASNSYSGSGGELFF.

This clone is a singleton in its sample. The rearrangement links TRBV28 to TRBJ2-7; TRBD2 is a possible D gene (5 bases). The germline V gene has CDR1 MDHEN and CDR2 SYDVKM. Trimming stripped 7 bases from V and 6 bases from J, with 13 bases between. This CDR3 comprises 12 residues. The CDR3 DNA reads as TGTGCCAGCAACCGGATGGCGGGCGAGCAGTACTTC. The encoded protein is CASNRMAGEQYF.

J is TRBJ1-5 and V is TRBV7-8, with 7 bases that match TRBD1. The CDR3 covers 19 residues. The V gene's germline CDR1 is SGHVS and CDR2 FQNEAQ. V dropped 3 bases and J dropped 0; count of bases not matched to a gene: 14. CDR3 loop: CASSFRKTRDRNSNQPQHF. CDR3 DNA: TGTGCCAGCAGCTTCAGGAAAACCCGGGACAGAAATAGCAATCAGCCCCAGCATTTT.

V gene TRBV11-3 combines with J gene TRBJ2-5, with 8 bases lining up with TRBD2. The V gene end was trimmed by 5 bases and the J gene end by 5 bases; junction bases not matched to a gene: 13. Germline CDR1 SGHNT, CDR2 YENEEA. The CDR3 is 16 residues long. The CDR3 region is CASSHSNIAGSETQYF. Here the CDR3 DNA reads TGTGCCAGCAGCCACTCAAATATAGCGGGGAGTGAGACCCAGTACTTC.

The V call is TRBV4-2, the J call TRBJ2-7; no reliable D call. V gave up 0 bases and J gave up 9 bases, with 12 bases separating them. In germline, CDR1 is LGHNA, CDR2 YNFKEQ. CDR3 length: 13 residues. CDR3 protein: CASSQEVYRLQYF. The DNA of the CDR3 is TGTGCCAGCAGCCAAGAGGTCTACAGATTGCAGTACTTC.

The chain carries TRBV10-3 and TRBJ2-2, with 9 bases that match TRBD1. Per germline, CDR1 ENHRY and CDR2 SYGVKD. Losses at the gene ends were 6 bases for V and 8 bases for J; bases not matched to a gene: 7. This CDR3 region has 14 residues. The CDR3 loop reads CAIRETQGAGELFF. CDR3 DNA sequence: TGTGCCATCAGGGAGACACAGGGGGCTGGGGAGCTGTTTTTT.

V usage is TRBV28 and J usage is TRBJ1-1, with a possible D match to TRBD1 (6 bases). Deletions cut 3 bases from V and 7 bases from J, with 27 bases between. CDR3 size: 18 residues. Germline-derived CDR1 and CDR2 are MDHEN and SYDVKM. CDR3 residues: CASSFFPRRIRGEGEAFF. The CDR3 region has the DNA TGTGCCAGCAGTTTTTTTCCTCGTCGAATCAGGGGTGAGGGTGAAGCTTTCTTT.

The V and J genes are TRBV6-5 and TRBJ2-7; 9 positions agree with TRBD2. Looked up from germline, CDR1 is MNHEY and CDR2 is SVGAGI. The CDR3 is 15 amino acids. The V segment lost 6 bases and the J segment 0 bases; nucleotides outside the gene matches: 6. CDR3 bases: TGTGCCAGCAGCCTGGCTAGCGGGGACTCCTACGAGCAGTACTTC. Translated: CASSLASGDSYEQYF.

This chain joins TRBV6-4 and TRBJ1-1; D gene unclear. Germline V lookup: CDR1 MRHNA, CDR2 SNTAGT. The V gene lost 2 bases and the J gene lost 3 bases, with 4 bases spanning the gap. The CDR3 sequence is 12 residues long. The DNA of the CDR3 is TGTGCCAGCAGTGACAGGGACACTGAAGCTTTCTTT. Translation: CASSDRDTEAFF.

The rearrangement links TRBV9 to TRBJ2-1; TRBD2 agrees at 14 bases. The CDR3 totals 15 residues. J lost 7 bases, V lost 4 bases, and 4 bases had no gene match. The germline V gene encodes CDR1 SGDLS and CDR2 YYNGEE. In DNA, the CDR3 is TGTGCCAGCAGCCCTGGACTAGCGGGAGGAAATGAGCAGTTCTTC. This encodes CASSPGLAGGNEQFF. The full variable domain, rest sourced from reference TRBV9 and TRBJ2-1, is DSGVTQTPKHLITATGQRVTLRCSPRSGDLSVYWYQQSLDQGLQFLIQYYNGEERAKGNILERFSAQQFPDLHSELNLSSLELGDSALYFCASSPGLAGGNEQFFGPGTRLTVL.

Concerning this clone itself: A read error may account for a junction end that differs from germline. J is TRBJ2-1 and V is TRBV7-2; 7 positions agree with TRBD2. CDR1 and CDR2 (germline): SGHTA, FQGNSA. The CDR3 loop spans 15 amino acids. CDR3 region: CASSLAAPSPLEQFF. CDR3 coding DNA: TGTGCCAGCAGCCTAGCGGCCCCGTCCCCTCTAGAGCAGTTCTTC.

The chain recombines TRBV25-1 with TRBJ1-1; 8 nucleotides align to TRBD1. The CDR3 extends over 14 amino acids. Germline V lookup: CDR1 MGHDK, CDR2 SYGVNS. The J segment lost 6 bases and the V segment lost 0 bases, leaving 3 bases of the junction unmatched. For the CDR3, the DNA is TGTGCCAGCAGTGAATACGGACAGGGCGCTGAAGCTTTCTTT. Translated: CASSEYGQGAEAFF.

The chain combines TRBV9 with TRBJ2-3; TRBD1 matches at 7 bases. There are 12 residues in the CDR3. After removal of 4 bases from V and 6 bases from J, the junction contained 2 bases not matched to a gene. Germline CDR1 SGDLS, CDR2 YYNGEE. The CDR3 bases are TGTGCCAGCAGCACCAGGGGGGATACGCAGTATTTT. Its protein product is CASSTRGDTQYF.